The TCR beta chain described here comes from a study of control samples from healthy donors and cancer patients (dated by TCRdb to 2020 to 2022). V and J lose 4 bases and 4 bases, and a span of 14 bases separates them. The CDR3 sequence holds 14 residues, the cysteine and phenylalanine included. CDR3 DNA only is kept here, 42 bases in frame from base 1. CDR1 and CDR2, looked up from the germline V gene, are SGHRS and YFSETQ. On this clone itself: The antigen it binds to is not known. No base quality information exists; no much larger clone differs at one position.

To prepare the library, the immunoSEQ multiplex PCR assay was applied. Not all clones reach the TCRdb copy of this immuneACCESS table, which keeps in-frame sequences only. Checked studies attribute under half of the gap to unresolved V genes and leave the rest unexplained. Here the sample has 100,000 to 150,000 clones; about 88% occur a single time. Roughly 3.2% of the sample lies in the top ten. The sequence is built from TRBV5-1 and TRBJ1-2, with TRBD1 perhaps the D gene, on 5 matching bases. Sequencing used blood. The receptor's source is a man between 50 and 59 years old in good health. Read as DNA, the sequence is TGCGCCAGCAGCCCGGCCGGGACGGTCTATGGCTACACCTTC. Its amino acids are CASSPAGTVYGYTF.